The clone carrying this T cell receptor (beta chain) was recorded only once. CDR3 length equals 13 residues. Germline CDR1 reads SGHRS; CDR2 reads YFSETQ. The V end lost 0 bases, the J end lost 1 base, and 4 bases lay between the germline ends. TCRdb keeps only in-frame clones here, not all; method: immunoSEQ multiplex PCR. In the table there are tens of thousands of clones, about 90% of which are singletons. The source of the sample is a study of siplizumab effects on memory and regulatory T cells. Sequenced sample: CD8+ T cells sorted from blood. The chain is built from TRBV5-1 and TRBJ1-1; unclear D gene. This clonotype originated in a human donor in good health. The CDR3 spells CASSLGRNTEAFF. The DNA of the CDR3 is TGCGCCAGCAGCTTGGGCAGGAACACTGAAGCTTTCTTT.